Below are 18 T cell receptor beta chains sequenced from a single sample in a study of technical replicates of blood from a handful of donors. TCRdb's copy holds only in-frame clones and misses some; the assay was immunoSEQ multiplex PCR. Of approximately 58,000 clones listed, approximately 86% are singletons. Specimen: PBMCs. The receptors here all came from a human donor in good health. Some clones in this sample may be carry-over from other donors' samples.

This clone was observed a handful of times. This chain joins TRBV30 and TRBJ1-5; 11 nucleotides agree with TRBD1. The germline V gene has CDR1 GTSNPN and CDR2 SVGIG (reference sequence). The trim removed 0 bases at V and 6 bases at J, leaving 4 bases unmatched. The CDR3 length is 15 residues. CDR3 amino acids: CAWSVRDRGGQPQHF. CDR3 coding DNA: TGTGCCTGGAGTGTAAGGGACAGGGGGGGTCAGCCCCAGCATTTT.

The V call is TRBV4-1, the J call TRBJ2-5, with D perhaps TRBD1 (6 bases). The length of the CDR3 is 14 residues. Trimming took 2 bases from V and 5 from J, leaving 12 bases between them. CDR1 and CDR2 (germline): MGHRA, YSYEKL. CDR3 loop: CASSQPGTPETQYF. The DNA of the CDR3 is TGCGCCAGCAGCCAACCCGGGACACCCGAGACCCAGTACTTC.

In its sample, this clone was seen a few times. The chain recombines TRBV6-5 with TRBJ2-7, with 7 bases aligning to TRBD2. This CDR3 contains 14 residues. J lost 6 bases, V lost 3 bases, and 8 bases had no gene match. Germline loops: CDR1 MNHEY, CDR2 SVGAGI. Here the CDR3 DNA reads TGTGCCAGCAGTTATGGGGCCTGGGGGGGCGAGCAGTACTTC. Encoded protein: CASSYGAWGGEQYF.

This clone showed up just once. V usage is TRBV6-1 and J usage is TRBJ2-7, with TRBD1 matching over 8 bases. After removal of 6 bases from V and 2 bases from J, the junction contained 9 bases not matched to a gene. CDR1 is MNHNS, CDR2 SASEGT, per germline. The length of the CDR3 is 15 residues. The CDR3 sequence: CASSAGTGLTYEQYF. The CDR3 DNA follows: TGTGCCAGCAGCGCCGGGACAGGCTTAACCTACGAGCAGTACTTC.

The J gene is TRBJ1-5, the V gene TRBV6-6; a weak D match, TRBD1 (5 bases). From germline, CDR1 is MNHNY and CDR2 SVGAGI (reference sequence). The CDR3 runs to 15 residues. The germline V and J ends were trimmed by 2 bases and 3 bases, with 11 bases remaining between them. This CDR3 is CASSYRGTFNQPQHF. For the CDR3, the DNA is TGTGCCAGCAGTTACCGCGGGACCTTCAATCAGCCCCAGCATTTT.

The chain uses TRBV30 and TRBJ2-7; weak D call: TRBD1 (5 bases). Per the germline V gene, CDR1 is GTSNPN and CDR2 is SVGIG (reference sequence). The CDR3 has 12 amino acids. Between the trimmed V and J ends, which lost 2 bases and 4 bases, there was a span of 9 bases. The CDR3 spells CAWSRGAYEQYF. Here the CDR3 DNA reads TGTGCCTGGAGTAGGGGTGCATACGAGCAGTACTTC.

This clone was counted only a few times. Given a much more abundant clone one base away, this may be a read error. The same CDR3 is also encoded by other DNA sequences in this sample. V is TRBV4-3 and J is TRBJ2-1; 11 bases fit TRBD2. The CDR3 has 15 amino acids. Germline CDR1 and CDR2: LGHNA and YSLEER. The V segment lost 6 bases and the J segment 2 bases; nucleotides outside the gene matches: 3. The CDR3 DNA is TGCGCCAGCAGTCAGACTAGCGGGGCCTACAATGAGCAGTTCTTC. As protein: CASSQTSGAYNEQFF.

DNA for the CDR3: TGTGCCAGCAGTGTTGCCCCCGCGACAGGGGGTAGCGAGCAGTACTTC. It is translated as CASSVAPATGGSEQYF. The rearrangement uses TRBV2 and TRBJ2-7, with 9 bases that match TRBD1. This CDR3 has 16 residues. Unmatched junction bases numbered 13, after V lost 4 bases and J lost 6 bases. The germline V gene encodes CDR1 SNHLY and CDR2 FYNNEI.

The rearrangement links TRBV4-1 to TRBJ2-6; TRBD1 might be the D (5 bases). V shed 1 base and J shed 0 bases, with 13 bases lying between them. The CDR3 sequence is 18 residues long. Looked up from germline, CDR1 is MGHRA and CDR2 is YSYEKL. The DNA for the CDR3 is TGCGCCAGCAGCCAAGCTCAGGGATTTGTCTCTGGGGCCAACGTCCTGACTTTC. This encodes CASSQAQGFVSGANVLTF.

This chain connects TRBV11-2 to TRBJ2-3; 7 positions match TRBD1. Germline V lookup: CDR1 SGHAT, CDR2 FQNNGV. The CDR3 has 14 residues. V lost 5 bases, J lost 2 bases, and 4 bases stayed unmatched. The DNA for the CDR3 is TGTGCCAGCAGCAGGGGGCGTCACACAGATACGCAGTATTTT. Amino acids: CASSRGRHTDTQYF. Full variable domain (outside the CDR3, taken from reference TRBV11-2 and TRBJ2-3): EAGVAQSPRYKIIEKRQSVAFWCNPISGHATLYWYQQILGQGPKLLIQFQNNGVVDDSQLPKDRFSAERLKGVDSTLKIQPAKLEDSAVYLCASSRGRHTDTQYFGPGTRLTVL.

This chain uses TRBV6-5 with TRBJ2-7; 14 bases are a match to TRBD2. Germline CDR1 is MNHEY and CDR2 is SVGAGI. There are 15 residues in the CDR3. With V trimmed by 4 bases and J by 5 bases, 4 bases remained unmatched. CDR3 sequence (DNA): TGTGCCAGCAGTTCACGGACTAGCGGGAGGAACGAGCAGTACTTC. Amino acids: CASSSRTSGRNEQYF.

The rearrangement links TRBV5-4 to TRBJ1-2; 8 nucleotides align to TRBD1. The CDR3 length is 13 residues. V shed 6 bases and J 4 bases; nucleotides not matched to a gene: 5. Germline CDR1 and CDR2: SGHNT and YYREEE (reference sequence). The CDR3 DNA is TGTGCCAGCACCCCGGACAGGGTCTATGGCTACACCTTC. This translates into CASTPDRVYGYTF.

This chain links TRBV28 with TRBJ2-1, with 7 bases that match TRBD2. V was clipped by 6 bases and J by 3 bases; unmatched bases: 8. CDR3 size: 15 residues. Germline V gives CDR1 MDHEN, CDR2 SYDVKM. CDR3 DNA sequence: TGTGCCAGCAGCCCCCCCGGGGACTACTACAATGAGCAGTTCTTC. It codes for CASSPPGDYYNEQFF.

CDR3 in amino acids: CASSPNPGLAAYEQYF. CDR3 bases: TGTGCCAGCAGTCCAAATCCCGGACTAGCGGCCTACGAGCAGTACTTC. J is TRBJ2-7 and V is TRBV27, with 10 nucleotides matching TRBD2. Germline V lookup: CDR1 MNHEY, CDR2 SMNVEV (reference sequence). The CDR3 consists of 16 residues. V was clipped by 5 bases and J by 2 bases; unmatched bases: 9.

The rearrangement links TRBV5-1 to TRBJ2-7; D call uncertain. The CDR3 runs 11 residues. The germline gives CDR1 SGHRS, CDR2 YFSETQ. V lost 6 bases to trimming and J lost 6 bases, with 10 bases between them. The CDR3 protein is CASTFAGEQYF. CDR3 DNA: TGCGCCAGCACCTTTGCCGGCGAGCAGTACTTC. Combining the CDR3 with reference TRBV5-1 and TRBJ2-7 gives the whole variable domain KAGVTQTPRYLIKTRGQQVTLSCSPISGHRSVSWYQQTPGQGLQFLFEYFSETQRNKGNFPGRFSGRQFSNSRSEMNVSTLELGDSALYLCASTFAGEQYFGPGTRLTVT.

The V call is TRBV7-2, the J call TRBJ2-1; D is ambiguous. V dropped 5 bases and J dropped 8 bases, with 10 bases sitting between them. The CDR3 has 12 amino acids. Per germline, CDR1 SGHTA and CDR2 FQGNSA. This CDR3 reads CASSPHGDEQFF. CDR3 DNA: TGTGCCAGCAGCCCCCATGGAGATGAGCAGTTCTTC. Full variable domain (missing parts from reference TRBV7-2 and TRBJ2-1): GAGVSQSPSNKVTEKGKDVELRCDPISGHTALYWYRQSLGQGLEFLIYFQGNSAPDKSGLPSDRFSAERTGGSVSTLTIQRTQQEDSAVYLCASSPHGDEQFFGPGTRLTVL.

This clone was counted between two and nine times. This sequence joins TRBV7-9 and TRBJ1-1; D gene uncertain. The CDR3 totals 11 residues. Germline loops: CDR1 SEHNR, CDR2 FQNEAQ (reference sequence). Trimming left V 4 bases short and J 8 bases short, with 8 bases between. CDR3 sequence: CASSSPGEAFF. In DNA, the CDR3 is TGTGCCAGCAGCTCCCCGGGGGAAGCTTTCTTT. Full variable domain (remainder filled in from reference TRBV7-9 and TRBJ1-1): DTGVSQNPRHKITKRGQNVTFRCDPISEHNRLYWYRQTLGQGPEFLTYFQNEAQLEKSRLLSDRFSAERPKGSFSTLEIQRTEQGDSAMYLCASSSPGEAFFGQGTRLTVV.

The chain couples TRBV10-3 to TRBJ2-7; the match to TRBD1 covers 9 bases. Germline assignment: CDR1 ENHRY and CDR2 SYGVKD. V shed 6 bases and J 3 bases; nucleotides not matched to a gene: 6. The CDR3 loop spans 14 amino acids. CDR3 bases: TGTGCCATCAGGGGGGACAGGGTCAACTACGAGCAGTACTTC. As protein: CAIRGDRVNYEQYF.